One and the same sample provided the 18 T cell receptor beta chains below, sequenced in a study of cytomegalovirus exposure and HLA in healthy donors (dated by TCRdb to the late 2010s). To prepare the library, the immunoSEQ multiplex PCR assay was applied. For the multiplex PCR, a mixture combining 60 forward primers for TCR Vbeta segments and 13 reverse primers for TCR Jbeta segments was used. Entries here come from immuneACCESS through TCRdb and include only in-frame sequences with V and J called. Some clones fail to appear in such tables; in the studies checked, an unresolved V gene covers under half of the shortfall, and the cause of the remainder is unknown. This sample has about 100,000 clones in its table, and over 60% of those were observed once. Approximately 5% of the sample belongs to the ten largest clones. Sequencing input: PBMCs. The receptors derive from a man aged 55 to 69 in good health and CMV-seropositive.

CDR3 in DNA: TGTGCCACCAGCAGAGATCGGACGGGATATGACACTGAAGCTTTCTTT. This translates into CATSRDRTGYDTEAFF. J is TRBJ1-1 and V is TRBV15; D is undetermined. CDR1 and CDR2 from the germline V gene are LNHNV and YYDKDF (reference sequence). The CDR3 is made up of 16 amino acids. V lost 0 bases and J 3 bases, leaving 14 bases between the germline ends.

The chain carries TRBV19 and TRBJ2-5; 7 bases agree with TRBD2. CDR1 and CDR2 from the germline V gene are LNHDA and SQIVND (reference sequence). The CDR3 is 11 amino acids. The V and J ends lost 7 bases and 11 bases, in that order; junction bases with no gene match: 7. Here the CDR3 DNA reads TGTGCCAGTATCAACGAGGGAGGGCAGTACTTC. Translation: CASINEGGQYF.

In its sample, this clone was seen once. The chain joins TRBV5-1 to TRBJ1-6; 9 bases line up with TRBD1. From germline, CDR1 is SGHRS and CDR2 YFSETQ. V lost 0 bases and J lost 8; bases outside the gene matches: 6. There are 16 residues in the CDR3. The CDR3 region has the DNA TGCGCCAGCAGCTTGGCCGGACAGGGGATGGATTCACCCCTCCACTTT. It specifies CASSLAGQGMDSPLHF. Complete variable domain (other parts from reference TRBV5-1 and TRBJ1-6): KAGVTQTPRYLIKTRGQQVTLSCSPISGHRSVSWYQQTPGQGLQFLFEYFSETQRNKGNFPGRFSGRQFSNSRSEMNVSTLELGDSALYLCASSLAGQGMDSPLHFGNGTRLTVT.

The chain is built from TRBV5-1 and TRBJ2-3, with TRBD2 matching over 7 bases. This CDR3 spans 14 amino acids. The germline gives CDR1 SGHRS, CDR2 YFSETQ. The V gene end was trimmed by 1 base and the J gene end by 2 bases; junction bases not matched to a gene: 1. The CDR3 DNA is TGCGCCAGCAGCTTGCGGGGGGTCACAGATACGCAGTATTTT. Its protein is CASSLRGVTDTQYF.

This clone was recorded once. A read error may produce the germline difference seen at one junction end. V gene TRBV10-1 combines with J gene TRBJ2-5, with 11 bases identical to TRBD2. CDR3 size: 15 residues. The V gene's germline CDR1 is WNHNN and CDR2 SYGVQD (reference sequence). For the CDR3, the DNA is TGCGCCAGCAGCCCCGGACTAGCGGGTCAAGGGACCCAGTACTTC. Protein sequence: CASSPGLAGQGTQYF.

The genes are TRBV27 and TRBJ1-1; D ambiguous. The V and J ends lost 3 bases and 0 bases respectively, with 8 bases between them. The CDR3 length is 14 residues. CDR1 and CDR2 from the germline V gene are MNHEY and SMNVEV (reference sequence). For the CDR3, the DNA is TGTGCCAGCAGTTTGAGGTTGCTGAACACTGAAGCTTTCTTT. Protein product: CASSLRLLNTEAFF.

This chain joins TRBV29-1 and TRBJ1-2, with TRBD1 matching 8 bases. Germline CDR1 reads SQVTM; CDR2 reads ANQGSEA. This CDR3 region has 12 residues. Unmatched junction bases numbered 2, after V lost 1 base and J lost 7 bases. CDR3 sequence: CSVEAQGGGYTF. CDR3 DNA: TGCAGCGTTGAAGCACAGGGGGGTGGCTACACCTTC.

This clone was seen more than once but under ten times. J is TRBJ1-1 and V is TRBV7-8; D is possibly TRBD1 (5 bases). From germline, CDR1 is SGHVS and CDR2 FQNEAQ. Trimming removed 1 base from V and 6 bases from J, with 6 bases in between. The CDR3 is made up of 12 amino acids. DNA of the CDR3: TGTGCCAGCAGCTTAGGGGGGGCTGAAGCTTTCTTT. Its translation: CASSLGGAEAFF.

This clone has only one observation. This chain connects TRBV6-1 to TRBJ2-1, with TRBD1 matching 7 bases. CDR1 is MNHNS and CDR2 is SASEGT in the germline V gene. The V gene end was trimmed by 6 bases and the J gene end by 8 bases; junction bases not matched to a gene: 10. This CDR3 is built from 14 residues. The CDR3 spells CASRYRGKRDEQFF. The CDR3 DNA sequence: TGTGCCAGCAGATACAGGGGAAAGCGCGATGAGCAGTTCTTC.

This chain connects TRBV2 to TRBJ1-2; 8 bases fit TRBD1. The V gene end was trimmed by 4 bases and the J gene end by 5 bases; junction bases not matched to a gene: 6. The CDR3 is made up of 14 amino acids. The V gene's germline CDR1 is SNHLY and CDR2 FYNNEI. Here the CDR3 DNA reads TGTGCCAGCAGTGGCCTGACAGGGGCGTATGGCTACACCTTC. Encoded protein: CASSGLTGAYGYTF.

The chain carries TRBV5-6 and TRBJ2-5; TRBD1 matches 8 bases. Germline assignment: CDR1 SGHDT and CDR2 YYEEEE. The CDR3 length is 16 residues. With V trimmed by 0 bases and J by 3 bases, 7 bases remained unmatched. As DNA, the CDR3 is TGTGCCAGCAGCTTGGAGCTCGGGACAGGAGAAGAGACCCAGTACTTC. Translated, it gives CASSLELGTGEETQYF.

The V and J genes are TRBV19 and TRBJ2-2, with D possibly TRBD1 on 5 matching bases. Trimming left V 3 bases short and J 5 bases short, with 13 bases between. The CDR3 totals 15 residues. The germline V gene encodes CDR1 LNHDA and CDR2 SQIVND (reference sequence). The CDR3 protein is CASSISVQGTGELFF. CDR3 DNA sequence: TGTGCCAGTAGTATTTCCGTCCAGGGAACCGGGGAGCTGTTTTTT.

V usage is TRBV7-9 and J usage is TRBJ2-2; TRBD1 matches at 10 bases. The V segment lost 5 bases and the J segment 7 bases; nucleotides outside the gene matches: 4. Germline V gene data show CDR1 as SEHNR and CDR2 as FQNEAQ (reference sequence). This CDR3 region has 14 residues. The CDR3 spells CASSLGQGDGELFF. CDR3 bases: TGTGCCAGCAGCCTTGGACAGGGGGACGGGGAGCTGTTTTTT.

This sequence joins TRBV9 and TRBJ1-1; 8 bases match TRBD1. The CDR3 has 15 amino acids. Germline values: CDR1 SGDLS, CDR2 YYNGEE. With 0 bases clipped from V and 4 bases from J, the junction kept 5 bases outside the gene matches. This CDR3 reads CASSVGGRGLTEAFF. Here the CDR3 DNA reads TGTGCCAGCAGCGTAGGTGGCAGGGGGCTCACTGAAGCTTTCTTT.

This chain links TRBV5-8 with TRBJ2-1, with 10 bases identical to TRBD2. The V and J ends lost 0 bases and 3 bases, in that order; junction bases with no gene match: 6. CDR1 is SGHTS and CDR2 is YDEGEE in the germline V gene. This CDR3 contains 17 residues. The CDR3 coding sequence is TGTGCCAGCAGCTTGGCCCTAGCGGGGGCCATCTACAATGAGCAGTTCTTC. Amino acids: CASSLALAGAIYNEQFF.

Worth noting for this clone: Other nucleotide sequences from this sample produce the same CDR3. This chain links TRBV11-2 with TRBJ2-7, with TRBD1 identical over 8 bases. CDR3 size: 14 residues. CDR1 and CDR2 (germline): SGHAT, FQNNGV. Unmatched junction bases numbered 3, after V lost 4 bases and J lost 1 base. This chain's CDR3 is CASSSRQGSYEQYF. The CDR3 DNA reads as TGTGCCAGCAGCTCCAGACAGGGGTCCTACGAGCAGTACTTC. Based on the CDR3 plus reference TRBV11-2 and TRBJ2-7, the full variable domain is EAGVAQSPRYKIIEKRQSVAFWCNPISGHATLYWYQQILGQGPKLLIQFQNNGVVDDSQLPKDRFSAERLKGVDSTLKIQPAKLEDSAVYLCASSSRQGSYEQYFGPGTRLTVT.

This clone has only one observation. This chain links TRBV11-2 with TRBJ1-6; tentative D call: TRBD1 (5 bases). V lost 0 bases, J lost 8 bases, and 14 bases lay in between. This CDR3 contains 16 residues. Germline V gene lookup returns CDR1 SGHAT and CDR2 FQNNGV. This chain's CDR3 is CASSLDPGRLDSPLHF. In nucleotides, the CDR3 is TGTGCCAGCAGCTTAGATCCAGGGCGATTGGATTCACCCCTCCACTTT.

V gene TRBV7-8 combines with J gene TRBJ2-3; TRBD1 might be the D (6 bases). The CDR3 length is 14 residues. With 4 bases removed from V and 6 bases from J, the gap between germline ends came to 14 bases. CDR1 and CDR2 from the germline V gene are SGHVS and FQNEAQ. CDR3: CASSSLPGADTQYF. As DNA, the CDR3 is TGTGCCAGCAGCTCGCTACCAGGGGCCGATACGCAGTATTTT.